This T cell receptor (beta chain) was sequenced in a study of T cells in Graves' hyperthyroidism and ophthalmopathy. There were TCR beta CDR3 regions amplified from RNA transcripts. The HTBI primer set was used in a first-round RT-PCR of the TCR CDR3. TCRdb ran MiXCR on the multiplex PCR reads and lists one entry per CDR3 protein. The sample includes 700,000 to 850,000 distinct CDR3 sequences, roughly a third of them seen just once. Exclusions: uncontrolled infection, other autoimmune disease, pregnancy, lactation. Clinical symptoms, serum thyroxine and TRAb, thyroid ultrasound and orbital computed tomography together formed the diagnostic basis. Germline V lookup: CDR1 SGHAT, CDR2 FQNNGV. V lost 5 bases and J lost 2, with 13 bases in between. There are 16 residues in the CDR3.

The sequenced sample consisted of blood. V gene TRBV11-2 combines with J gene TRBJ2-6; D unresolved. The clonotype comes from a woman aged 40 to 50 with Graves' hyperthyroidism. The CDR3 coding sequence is TGTGCCAGCAGCCCCCCGGTAATGGCTGGGGCCAACGTCCTGACTTTC. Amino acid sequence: CASSPPVMAGANVLTF.